Sequencing of this T cell receptor (beta chain) was carried out in a study of T cell clonality in common variable immunodeficiency. Study-wide findings and caveats: Fewer deletions and N-nucleotide insertions were reportedly seen in common variable immunodeficiency TCR beta sequences. CVID subjects had higher TCRbeta clonality than healthy controls, most marked in about a third.

Clones were sequenced by immunoSEQ multiplex PCR, and TCRdb holds only the in-frame ones, with some missing. The profile covers tens of thousands of clones, none occurring a single time. V lost 3 bases and J lost 4; bases outside the gene matches: 8. There are 14 residues in the CDR3. Germline V gene data show CDR1 as DFQATT and CDR2 as SNEGSKA (reference sequence). This clone was seen many times. The target antigen is unknown. The read finishes 3 residues shy of the CDR3 end, and the germline J gene is used to complete it. This TCR derives from a person aged 18 to 70 in good health. The sequenced sample was peripheral blood mononuclear cells. This rearrangement joins TRBV20-1 to TRBJ2-7; 8 bases align to TRBD2. CDR3 region: CSASVRLAIYEQYF. The DNA read from the CDR3 is TGCAGTGCTAGTGTTCGACTAGCGATATACGAG.